Below are 2 T cell receptor beta chains sequenced from a single sample in a study of blood T cell repertoires in COVID-19. Some clones are missing from TCRdb's copy, which holds only in-frame ones; the method was immunoSEQ multiplex PCR. The sample yields about 80,000 clones, about nine tenths seen once. Specimen: peripheral blood. Receptors originate from a woman in her 50s in a cohort sampled during active COVID-19.

This rearrangement joins TRBV5-1 to TRBJ1-2; maybe TRBD1 (6 bases). The CDR3 is 18 amino acids. Trimming stripped 4 bases from V and 7 bases from J, with 29 bases between. From germline, CDR1 is SGHRS and CDR2 YFSETQ. The CDR3: CASSLQRGATDIQLGYTF. The CDR3 DNA sequence: TGCGCCAGCAGCCTCCAACGGGGGGCAACCGATATCCAACTTGGCTACACCTTC. The whole variable domain, remainder taken from reference TRBV5-1 and TRBJ1-2, is KAGVTQTPRYLIKTRGQQVTLSCSPISGHRSVSWYQQTPGQGLQFLFEYFSETQRNKGNFPGRFSGRQFSNSRSEMNVSTLELGDSALYLCASSLQRGATDIQLGYTFGSGTRLTVV.

This sequence joins TRBV2 and TRBJ2-5, with 8 bases lining up with TRBD2. The CDR3 is made up of 13 amino acids. V shed 10 bases, J shed 4 bases, and the junction held 8 bases outside the gene matches. CDR1 is SNHLY and CDR2 is FYNNEI in the germline V gene. CDR3 nucleotide sequence: TGTGCCACCACCGGGACTAGTGGAGAGACCCAGTACTTC. Translation gives CATTGTSGETQYF.